This is a list of T cell receptor beta chains from one sample in a study of T cell responses to AZD1222 COVID-19 vaccine. Assay: immunoSEQ multiplex PCR; the TCRdb copy retains only in-frame clones and omits some. The sample includes around 99,000 clones, about 89% of them seen just once. Sequenced here: peripheral blood, sampled 28 days after the second AZD1222 dose. All receptors come from an adult who received the AZD1222 COVID-19 vaccine. Both conserved end residues are part of each CDR3. The order of the fields is clone size, D gene, J gene, V gene, CDR3 protein, CDR3 DNA. A D gene is named only where the DNA matches it firmly. A clone size is listed for some rows: how often the clone was seen (once, few, many), or a class if it is expanded.

abundance: -
d_gene: -
j_gene: TRBJ1-2
v_gene: TRBV5-1
CDR3aa: CASSPAWGNYGYTF
CDR3nt: TGCGCCAGCAGCCCGGCGTGGGGAAACTATGGCTACACCTTC

abundance: -
d_gene: -
j_gene: TRBJ1-1
v_gene: TRBV4-3
CDR3aa: CASSQADSTEAFF
CDR3nt: TGCGCCAGCAGCCAGGCGGATAGCACTGAAGCTTTCTTT

abundance: -
d_gene: TRBD2
j_gene: TRBJ2-1
v_gene: TRBV5-1
CDR3aa: CASSLGPSGRLEQFF
CDR3nt: TGCGCCAGCAGCTTGGGGCCTAGCGGGAGGCTAGAGCAGTTCTTC

abundance: -
d_gene: -
j_gene: TRBJ2-7
v_gene: TRBV10-3
CDR3aa: CAISGDYEQYF
CDR3nt: TGTGCCATCAGTGGAGACTACGAGCAGTACTTC

abundance: -
d_gene: TRBD1
j_gene: TRBJ1-2
v_gene: TRBV29-1
CDR3aa: CSVAGQGGGYTF
CDR3nt: TGCAGCGTTGCGGGACAGGGAGGAGGCTACACCTTC

abundance: -
d_gene: -
j_gene: TRBJ1-6
v_gene: TRBV7-9
CDR3aa: CASSPHRDGNSPLHF
CDR3nt: TGTGCCAGCAGCCCACACCGGGACGGCAATTCACCCCTCCACTTT

abundance: -
d_gene: TRBD1
j_gene: TRBJ2-3
v_gene: TRBV2
CDR3aa: CASGGQSTDTQYF
CDR3nt: TGTGCCAGCGGGGGACAGAGCACAGATACGCAGTATTTT

abundance: once
d_gene: TRBD1
j_gene: TRBJ1-2
v_gene: TRBV5-6
CDR3aa: CASSRGQDYGYTF
CDR3nt: TGTGCCAGCAGCCGGGGACAGGATTATGGCTACACCTTC

abundance: -
d_gene: TRBD1
j_gene: TRBJ2-7
v_gene: TRBV6-1
CDR3aa: CASSETGTGVSYEQYF
CDR3nt: TGTGCCAGCAGTGAGACCGGGACAGGGGTCTCCTACGAGCAGTACTTC

abundance: once
d_gene: -
j_gene: TRBJ1-1
v_gene: TRBV7-6
CDR3aa: CASSLGTGGNTEAFF
CDR3nt: TGTGCCAGCAGCTTAGGCACAGGCGGAAACACTGAAGCTTTCTTT

abundance: once
d_gene: -
j_gene: TRBJ2-1
v_gene: TRBV5-1
CDR3aa: CASSDRLGPLANEQFF
CDR3nt: TGCGCCAGCAGCGATCGCCTAGGTCCCTTGGCGAATGAGCAGTTCTTC

abundance: -
d_gene: TRBD1
j_gene: TRBJ2-7
v_gene: TRBV6-1
CDR3aa: CASSAGQGMKGYEQYF
CDR3nt: TGTGCCAGCAGTGCCGGACAGGGGATGAAGGGCTACGAGCAGTACTTC

abundance: -
d_gene: -
j_gene: TRBJ2-3
v_gene: TRBV11-3
CDR3aa: CASSPRRGGTDTQYF
CDR3nt: TGTGCCAGCAGTCCGCGAAGGGGCGGCACAGATACGCAGTATTTT

abundance: once
d_gene: -
j_gene: TRBJ2-2
v_gene: TRBV5-4
CDR3aa: CASSLEQVMTGELFF
CDR3nt: TGTGCCAGCAGCTTGGAACAGGTTATGACCGGGGAGCTGTTTTTT

abundance: -
d_gene: -
j_gene: TRBJ2-1
v_gene: TRBV5-5
CDR3aa: CASSLRRYNEQFF
CDR3nt: TGTGCCAGCAGCCTCCGGCGCTACAATGAGCAGTTCTTC

abundance: -
d_gene: -
j_gene: TRBJ1-2
v_gene: TRBV15
CDR3aa: CATSREGMTGYTF
CDR3nt: TGTGCCACCAGCAGGGAAGGTATGACAGGCTACACCTTC

abundance: -
d_gene: -
j_gene: TRBJ1-1
v_gene: TRBV27
CDR3aa: CASHLGGKGRNTEAFF
CDR3nt: TGTGCCAGCCATCTGGGGGGCAAAGGTAGGAACACTGAAGCTTTCTTT

abundance: -
d_gene: -
j_gene: TRBJ2-2
v_gene: TRBV2
CDR3aa: CASSMGGGFSTGELFF
CDR3nt: TGTGCCAGCAGTATGGGGGGCGGATTTAGCACCGGGGAGCTGTTTTTT

abundance: -
d_gene: -
j_gene: TRBJ2-1
v_gene: TRBV19
CDR3aa: CASSSHELQYNEQFF
CDR3nt: TGTGCCAGTAGTTCCCACGAACTCCAGTACAATGAGCAGTTCTTC

abundance: -
d_gene: -
j_gene: TRBJ2-7
v_gene: TRBV12-3/TRBV12-4
CDR3aa: CASSLGGEQYF
CDR3nt: TGTGCCAGCAGTTTAGGGGGTGAGCAGTACTTC

abundance: -
d_gene: -
j_gene: TRBJ1-1
v_gene: TRBV4-1
CDR3aa: CASSRWTVNTEAFF
CDR3nt: TGCGCCAGCAGTCGTTGGACGGTGAACACTGAAGCTTTCTTT

abundance: -
d_gene: -
j_gene: TRBJ2-1
v_gene: TRBV5-1
CDR3aa: CASSPDLAHNEQFF
CDR3nt: TGCGCCAGCAGCCCCGACCTGGCCCACAATGAGCAGTTCTTC

abundance: -
d_gene: TRBD2
j_gene: TRBJ2-1
v_gene: TRBV10-2
CDR3aa: CASRTPGLLSYNEQFF
CDR3nt: TGCGCCAGCAGAACCCCGGGACTACTCTCCTACAATGAGCAGTTCTTC

abundance: -
d_gene: TRBD2
j_gene: TRBJ2-1
v_gene: TRBV7-9
CDR3aa: CASSPRTSFNEQFF
CDR3nt: TGTGCCAGCAGCCCTCGGACTAGCTTCAATGAGCAGTTCTTC

abundance: -
d_gene: -
j_gene: TRBJ1-4
v_gene: TRBV5-1
CDR3aa: CASSLATGNEKLFF
CDR3nt: TGCGCCAGCAGCTTGGCAACAGGGAATGAAAAACTGTTTTTT

abundance: -
d_gene: -
j_gene: TRBJ1-2
v_gene: TRBV10-3
CDR3aa: CAILKSLGYGYTF
CDR3nt: TGTGCCATTCTCAAGAGCCTTGGCTATGGCTACACCTTC

abundance: -
d_gene: TRBD2
j_gene: TRBJ2-5
v_gene: TRBV24-1
CDR3aa: CATSDTSGEETQYF
CDR3nt: TGTGCCACCAGTGACACTAGCGGGGAAGAGACCCAGTACTTC

abundance: -
d_gene: -
j_gene: TRBJ2-7
v_gene: TRBV7-9
CDR3aa: CASSPTLYEQYF
CDR3nt: TGTGCCAGCAGCCCAACTCTCTACGAGCAGTACTTC

abundance: -
d_gene: -
j_gene: TRBJ1-2
v_gene: TRBV6-5
CDR3aa: CASINRGGYGYTF
CDR3nt: TGTGCCAGCATCAATCGGGGGGGCTATGGCTACACCTTC

abundance: -
d_gene: TRBD2
j_gene: TRBJ2-3
v_gene: TRBV7-9
CDR3aa: CAETSGLAGGSTDTQYF
CDR3nt: TGTGCCGAAACCTCGGGGCTAGCGGGGGGCAGCACAGATACGCAGTATTTT

abundance: -
d_gene: -
j_gene: TRBJ2-7
v_gene: TRBV6-5
CDR3aa: CASSTASRDEQYF
CDR3nt: TGTGCCAGCAGTACGGCTAGCCGCGACGAGCAGTACTTC

abundance: -
d_gene: -
j_gene: TRBJ1-2
v_gene: TRBV12-3/TRBV12-4
CDR3aa: CASSYTANYGYTF
CDR3nt: TGTGCCAGCAGTTACACTGCTAACTATGGCTACACCTTC

abundance: -
d_gene: -
j_gene: TRBJ1-2
v_gene: TRBV2
CDR3aa: CARPDKGNYGYTF
CDR3nt: TGTGCCAGGCCAGACAAGGGAAACTATGGCTACACCTTC

abundance: -
d_gene: TRBD1
j_gene: TRBJ1-1
v_gene: TRBV12-5
CDR3aa: CASGTLDRAHEAFF
CDR3nt: TGTGCTAGTGGGACACTGGACAGGGCCCACGAAGCTTTCTTT

abundance: -
d_gene: -
j_gene: TRBJ2-5
v_gene: TRBV6-1
CDR3aa: CASSERTQGTWWETQYF
CDR3nt: TGTGCCAGCAGTGAGAGGACCCAGGGTACGTGGTGGGAGACCCAGTACTTC

abundance: once
d_gene: -
j_gene: TRBJ2-2
v_gene: TRBV21-1
CDR3aa: CASSTPDRVGPNTGELFF
CDR3nt: TGTGCCAGCAGCACCCCGGACAGGGTAGGGCCGAACACCGGGGAGCTGTTTTTT